The clone carrying this T cell receptor (beta chain) was observed at least ten times. The antigen is undetermined. The authors prepared the TCRbeta library with unique molecular identifiers. TCRdb re-called the PCR reads through MiXCR, storing one row per CDR3 protein. This table has roughly 100,000 distinct CDR3 sequences, approximately 6% appearing once. This record comes from a study of T-cell reconstitution after alpha-beta-depleted transplantation in children. The CDR3 is 16 residues long. Per germline, CDR1 LGHNA and CDR2 YNFKEQ. Trimming cost V 0 bases and J 1 base, with 13 bases left between them. Study-level results: TCRbeta diversity was high at day 60 in some patients (a result of surviving recipient T cells and thymic progenitors).

This receptor was obtained from a female patient between 2 and 15 years old who had a stem cell transplant for Fanconi anemia, so the T cells may come from the graft donor. The genes are TRBV4-2 and TRBJ2-7, with a tentative D call TRBD2 (6 bases). The input for sequencing was PBMCs, mostly from graft donor cells, taken 60 days after TCRalphabeta/CD19-depleted stem cell transplant. The CDR3 loop is CASSQDTGEASYEQYF. The CDR3 nucleotides are TGTGCCAGCAGCCAAGATACCGGGGAGGCGTCCTACGAGCAGTACTTC.